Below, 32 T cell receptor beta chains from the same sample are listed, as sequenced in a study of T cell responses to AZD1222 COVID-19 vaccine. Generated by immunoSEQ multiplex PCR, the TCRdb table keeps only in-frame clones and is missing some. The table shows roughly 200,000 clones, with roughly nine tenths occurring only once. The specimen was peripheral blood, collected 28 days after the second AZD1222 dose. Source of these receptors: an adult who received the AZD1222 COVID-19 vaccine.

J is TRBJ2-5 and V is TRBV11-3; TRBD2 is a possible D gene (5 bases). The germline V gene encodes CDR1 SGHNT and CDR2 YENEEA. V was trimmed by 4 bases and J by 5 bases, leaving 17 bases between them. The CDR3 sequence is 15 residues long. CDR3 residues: CASSSIRAPGETQYF. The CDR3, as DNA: TGTGCCAGCAGCTCCATTAGGGCCCCGGGGGAGACCCAGTACTTC.

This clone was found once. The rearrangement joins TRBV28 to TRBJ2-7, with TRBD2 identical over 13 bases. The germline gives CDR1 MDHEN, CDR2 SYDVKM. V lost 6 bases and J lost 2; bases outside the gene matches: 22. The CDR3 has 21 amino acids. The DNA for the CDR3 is TGTGCCAGCAGAGAACTTAGTAGGGGACTAGCGGGATCCAAAGGCCCCTACGAGCAGTACTTC. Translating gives CASRELSRGLAGSKGPYEQYF.

The CDR3 region has the DNA TGTGCCAGCAGTTACGGTGGGGGGGTAGGCTACACCTTC. Protein product: CASSYGGGVGYTF. This chain links TRBV6-5 with TRBJ1-2; D possibly corresponds to TRBD1 (5 bases). Trimming removed 2 bases at V and 8 bases at J, with 12 bases between. Germline V lookup: CDR1 MNHEY, CDR2 SVGAGI. The CDR3 spans 13 residues.

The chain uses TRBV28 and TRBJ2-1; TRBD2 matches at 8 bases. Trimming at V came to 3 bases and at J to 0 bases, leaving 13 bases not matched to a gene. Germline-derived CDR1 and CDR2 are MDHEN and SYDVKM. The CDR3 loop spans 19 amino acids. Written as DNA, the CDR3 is TGTGCCAGCAGTTTTGGGGGTAGCGGGGACACCCTCTCCTACAATGAGCAGTTCTTC. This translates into CASSFGGSGDTLSYNEQFF.

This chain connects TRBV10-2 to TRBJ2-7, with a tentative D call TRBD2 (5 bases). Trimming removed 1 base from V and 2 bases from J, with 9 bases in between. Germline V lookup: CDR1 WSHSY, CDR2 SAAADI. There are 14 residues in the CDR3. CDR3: CASSEFRDTYEQYF. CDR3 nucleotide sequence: TGCGCCAGCAGTGAGTTCCGGGATACCTACGAGCAGTACTTC.

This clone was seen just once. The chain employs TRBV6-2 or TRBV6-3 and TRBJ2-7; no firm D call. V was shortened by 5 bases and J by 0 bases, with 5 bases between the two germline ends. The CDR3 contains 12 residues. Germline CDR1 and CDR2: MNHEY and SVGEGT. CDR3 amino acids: CASSPASYEQYF. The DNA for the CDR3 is TGTGCCAGCAGTCCCGCCTCCTACGAGCAGTACTTC.

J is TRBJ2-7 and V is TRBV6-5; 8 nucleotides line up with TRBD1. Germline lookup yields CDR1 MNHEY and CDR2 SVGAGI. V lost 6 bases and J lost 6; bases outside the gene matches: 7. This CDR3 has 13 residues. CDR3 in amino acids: CASSQQQGGEQYF. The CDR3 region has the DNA TGTGCCAGCAGCCAACAACAGGGGGGCGAGCAGTACTTC.

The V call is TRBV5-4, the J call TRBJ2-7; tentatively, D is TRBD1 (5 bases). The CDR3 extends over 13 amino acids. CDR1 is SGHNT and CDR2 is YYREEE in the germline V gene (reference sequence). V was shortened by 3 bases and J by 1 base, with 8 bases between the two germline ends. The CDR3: CASSSQESYEQYF. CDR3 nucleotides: TGTGCCAGCAGCTCACAGGAATCCTACGAGCAGTACTTC. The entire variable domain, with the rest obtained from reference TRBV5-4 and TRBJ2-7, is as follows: ETGVTQSPTHLIKTRGQQVTLRCSSQSGHNTVSWYQQALGQGPQFIFQYYREEENGRGNFPPRFSGLQFPNYSSELNVNALELDDSALYLCASSSQESYEQYFGPGTRLTVT.

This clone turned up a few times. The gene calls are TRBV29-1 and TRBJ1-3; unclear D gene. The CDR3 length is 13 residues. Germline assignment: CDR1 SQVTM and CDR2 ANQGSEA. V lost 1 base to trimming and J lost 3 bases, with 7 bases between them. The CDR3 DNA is TGCAGCGTTGAAGCCTCGTTTGGAAACACCATATATTTT. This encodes CSVEASFGNTIYF.

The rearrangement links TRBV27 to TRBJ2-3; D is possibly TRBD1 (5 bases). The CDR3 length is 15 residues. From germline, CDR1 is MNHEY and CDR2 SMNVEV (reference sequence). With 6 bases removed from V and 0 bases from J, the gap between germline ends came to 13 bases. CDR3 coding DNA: TGTGCCAGCAGGTTCAGGCAGGGCAGCACAGATACGCAGTATTTT. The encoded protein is CASRFRQGSTDTQYF.

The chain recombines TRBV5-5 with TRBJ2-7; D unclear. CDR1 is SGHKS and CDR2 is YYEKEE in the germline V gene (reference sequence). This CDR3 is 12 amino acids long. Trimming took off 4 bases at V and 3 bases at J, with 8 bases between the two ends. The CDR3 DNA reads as TGTGCCAGCAGCCCCACGGGCTACGAGCAGTACTTC. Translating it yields CASSPTGYEQYF.

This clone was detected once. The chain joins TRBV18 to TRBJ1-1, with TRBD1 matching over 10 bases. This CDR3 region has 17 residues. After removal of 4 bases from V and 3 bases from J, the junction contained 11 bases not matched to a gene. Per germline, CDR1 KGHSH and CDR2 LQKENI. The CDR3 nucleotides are TGTGCCAGCTCACGAAGGACAGGGGGTTCGGGGGACACTGAAGCTTTCTTT. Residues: CASSRRTGGSGDTEAFF. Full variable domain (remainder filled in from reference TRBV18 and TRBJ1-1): NAGVMQNPRHLVRRRGQEARLRCSPMKGHSHVYWYRQLPEEGLKFMVYLQKENIIDESGMPKERFSAEFPKEGPSILRIQQVVRGDSAAYFCASSRRTGGSGDTEAFFGQGTRLTVV.

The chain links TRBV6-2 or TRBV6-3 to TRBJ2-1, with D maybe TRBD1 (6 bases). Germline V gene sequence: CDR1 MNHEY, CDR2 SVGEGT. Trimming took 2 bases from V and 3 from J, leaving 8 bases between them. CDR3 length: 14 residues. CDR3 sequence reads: CASSYADSYNEQFF. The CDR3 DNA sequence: TGTGCCAGCAGTTACGCGGACAGCTACAATGAGCAGTTCTTC.

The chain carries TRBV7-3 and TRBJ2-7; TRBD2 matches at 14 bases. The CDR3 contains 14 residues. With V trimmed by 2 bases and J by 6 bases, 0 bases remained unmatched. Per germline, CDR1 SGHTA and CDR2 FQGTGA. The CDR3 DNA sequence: TGTGCCAGCAGCTTAGGACTAGCGGGAGGCGAGCAGTACTTC. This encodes CASSLGLAGGEQYF.

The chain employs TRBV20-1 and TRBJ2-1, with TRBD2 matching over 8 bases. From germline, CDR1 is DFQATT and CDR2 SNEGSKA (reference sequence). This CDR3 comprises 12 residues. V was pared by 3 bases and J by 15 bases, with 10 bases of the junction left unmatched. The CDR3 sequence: CSASSGTQRSFF. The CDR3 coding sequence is TGCAGTGCTAGTAGCGGGACCCAAAGGTCGTTCTTC.

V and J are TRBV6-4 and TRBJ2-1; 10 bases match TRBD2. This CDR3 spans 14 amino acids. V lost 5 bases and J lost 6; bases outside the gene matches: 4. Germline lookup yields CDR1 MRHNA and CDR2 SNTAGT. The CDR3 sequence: CASSSSSGSNEQFF. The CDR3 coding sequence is TGTGCCAGCAGTTCGTCTAGCGGGAGCAATGAGCAGTTCTTC.

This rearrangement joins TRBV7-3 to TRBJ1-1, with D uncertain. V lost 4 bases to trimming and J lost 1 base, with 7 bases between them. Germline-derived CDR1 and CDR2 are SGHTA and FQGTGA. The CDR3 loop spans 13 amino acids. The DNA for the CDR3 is TGTGCCAGCAGCTCACAGCCGAACACTGAAGCTTTCTTT. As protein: CASSSQPNTEAFF. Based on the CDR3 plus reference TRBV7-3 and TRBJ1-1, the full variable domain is GAGVSQTPSNKVTEKGKYVELRCDPISGHTALYWYRQSLGQGPEFLIYFQGTGAADDSGLPNDRFFAVRPEGSVSTLKIQRTERGDSAVYLCASSSQPNTEAFFGQGTRLTVV.

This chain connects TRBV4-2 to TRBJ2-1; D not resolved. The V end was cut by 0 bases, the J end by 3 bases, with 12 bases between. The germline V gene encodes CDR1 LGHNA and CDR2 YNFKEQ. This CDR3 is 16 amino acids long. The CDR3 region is CASSQEGSVLYNEQFF. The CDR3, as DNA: TGTGCCAGCAGCCAAGAGGGAAGCGTCCTCTACAATGAGCAGTTCTTC.

The CDR3 spells CASSLNNRGSLEKLFF. The CDR3 bases are TGTGCCAGCAGCTTAAATAACAGGGGAAGCCTTGAAAAACTGTTTTTT. The chain recombines TRBV5-4 with TRBJ1-4, with 7 bases matching TRBD1. Per the germline V gene, CDR1 is SGHNT and CDR2 is YYREEE (reference sequence). The CDR3 spans 16 residues. The V gene end was trimmed by 2 bases and the J gene end by 7 bases; junction bases not matched to a gene: 11. Complete variable domain (other parts from reference TRBV5-4 and TRBJ1-4): ETGVTQSPTHLIKTRGQQVTLRCSSQSGHNTVSWYQQALGQGPQFIFQYYREEENGRGNFPPRFSGLQFPNYSSELNVNALELDDSALYLCASSLNNRGSLEKLFFGSGTQLSVL.

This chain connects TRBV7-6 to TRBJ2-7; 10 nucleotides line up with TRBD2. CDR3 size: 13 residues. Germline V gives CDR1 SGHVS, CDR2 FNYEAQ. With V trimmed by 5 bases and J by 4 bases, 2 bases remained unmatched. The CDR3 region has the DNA TGTGCCAGCAGCCAGACTAGCGGGTACGAGCAGTACTTC. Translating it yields CASSQTSGYEQYF.

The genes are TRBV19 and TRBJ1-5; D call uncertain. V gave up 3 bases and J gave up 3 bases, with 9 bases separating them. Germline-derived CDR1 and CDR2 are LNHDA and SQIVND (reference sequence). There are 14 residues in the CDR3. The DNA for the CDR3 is TGTGCCAGTAGTATGGGAAGTTACAATCAGCCCCAGCATTTT. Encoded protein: CASSMGSYNQPQHF.

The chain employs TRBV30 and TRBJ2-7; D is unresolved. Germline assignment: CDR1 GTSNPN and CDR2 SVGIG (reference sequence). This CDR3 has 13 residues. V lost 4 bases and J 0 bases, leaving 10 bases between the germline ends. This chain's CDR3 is CAWKRDNSYEQYF. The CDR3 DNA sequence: TGTGCCTGGAAACGCGACAACTCCTACGAGCAGTACTTC.

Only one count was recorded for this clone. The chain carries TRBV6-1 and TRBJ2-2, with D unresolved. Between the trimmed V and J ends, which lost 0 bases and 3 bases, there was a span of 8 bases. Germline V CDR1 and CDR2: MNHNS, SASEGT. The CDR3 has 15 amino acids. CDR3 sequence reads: CASSEAAEYTGELFF. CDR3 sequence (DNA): TGTGCCAGCAGTGAAGCGGCAGAGTACACCGGGGAGCTGTTTTTT.

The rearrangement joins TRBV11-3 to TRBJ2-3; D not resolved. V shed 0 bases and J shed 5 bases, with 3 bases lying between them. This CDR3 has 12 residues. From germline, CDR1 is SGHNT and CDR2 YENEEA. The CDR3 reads CASSLDGDTQYF. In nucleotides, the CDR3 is TGTGCCAGCAGCTTAGATGGAGATACGCAGTATTTT.

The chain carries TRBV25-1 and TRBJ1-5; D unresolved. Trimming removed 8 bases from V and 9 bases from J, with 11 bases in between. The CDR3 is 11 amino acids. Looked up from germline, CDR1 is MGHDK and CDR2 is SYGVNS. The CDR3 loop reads CASGYQGPQHF. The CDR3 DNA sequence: TGTGCCAGCGGGTATCAAGGGCCCCAGCATTTT.

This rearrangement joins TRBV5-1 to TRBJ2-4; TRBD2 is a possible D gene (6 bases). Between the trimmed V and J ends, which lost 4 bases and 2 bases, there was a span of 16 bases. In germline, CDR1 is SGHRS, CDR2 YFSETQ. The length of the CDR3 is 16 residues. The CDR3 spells CASSPAGGGTKNIQYF. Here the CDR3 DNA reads TGCGCCAGCAGCCCGGCCGGGGGTGGGACCAAAAACATTCAGTACTTC.

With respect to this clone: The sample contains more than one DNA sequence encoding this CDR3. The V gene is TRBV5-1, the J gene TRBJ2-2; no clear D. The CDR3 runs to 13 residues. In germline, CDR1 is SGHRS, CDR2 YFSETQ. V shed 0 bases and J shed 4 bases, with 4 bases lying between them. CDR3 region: CASSLVVTGELFF. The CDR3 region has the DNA TGCGCCAGCAGCTTGGTTGTCACCGGGGAGCTGTTTTTT.

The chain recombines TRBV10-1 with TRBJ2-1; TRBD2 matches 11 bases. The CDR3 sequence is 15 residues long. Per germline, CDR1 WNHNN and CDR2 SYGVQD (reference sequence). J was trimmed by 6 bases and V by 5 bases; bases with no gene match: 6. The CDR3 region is CASSPPTSGTNEQFF. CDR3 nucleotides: TGCGCCAGCAGTCCTCCGACTAGCGGGACCAATGAGCAGTTCTTC.

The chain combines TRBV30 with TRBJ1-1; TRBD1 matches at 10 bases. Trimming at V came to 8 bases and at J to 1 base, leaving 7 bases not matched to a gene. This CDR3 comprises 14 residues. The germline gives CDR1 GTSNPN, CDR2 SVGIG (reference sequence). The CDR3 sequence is CASGQGVGNTEAFF. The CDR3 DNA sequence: TGTGCCAGTGGACAGGGGGTCGGGAACACTGAAGCTTTCTTT.

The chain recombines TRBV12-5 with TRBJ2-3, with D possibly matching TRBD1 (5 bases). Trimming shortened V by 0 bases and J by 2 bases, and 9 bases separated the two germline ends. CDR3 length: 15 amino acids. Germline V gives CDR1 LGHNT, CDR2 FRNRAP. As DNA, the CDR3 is TGTGCTAGTGGTTTGGTACTGGGGCCCACAGATACGCAGTATTTT. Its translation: CASGLVLGPTDTQYF.

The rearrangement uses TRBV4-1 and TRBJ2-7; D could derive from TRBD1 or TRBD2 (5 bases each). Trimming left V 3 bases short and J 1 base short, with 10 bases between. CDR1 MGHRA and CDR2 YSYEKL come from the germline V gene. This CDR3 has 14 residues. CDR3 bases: TGCGCCAGCAGCCAGGGGGTTATTTCCTACGAGCAGTACTTC. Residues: CASSQGVISYEQYF.

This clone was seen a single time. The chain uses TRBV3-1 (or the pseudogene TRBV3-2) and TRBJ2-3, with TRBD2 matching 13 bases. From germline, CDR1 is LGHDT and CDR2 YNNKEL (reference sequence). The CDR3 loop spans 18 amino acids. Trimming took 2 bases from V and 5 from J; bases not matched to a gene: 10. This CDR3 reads CASSQYVLAGGGIDTQYF. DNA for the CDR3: TGTGCCAGCAGCCAATATGTACTAGCGGGAGGGGGCATAGATACGCAGTATTTT.